Listed below are T cell receptor beta chains from one sample, sequenced in a study of T cells in Graves' hyperthyroidism and ophthalmopathy. Using its own MiXCR run on the multiplex PCR reads, TCRdb lists one record per CDR3 protein. There are fewer than 550,000 distinct CDR3 sequences in the sample; approximately 14% occur only once, and over 12% lies in the top ten. Specimen: blood. Receptors originate from a woman younger than 35 with Graves' hyperthyroidism. Each CDR3 is given with its conserved first and last residue. D genes are given only for firm matches. Clone size is shown for a subset of rows, as once, few, many or a class of expanded clone.

DNA: TGCAGTGCTAGGGAAGAGACAGGGTTGGGCAATCAGCCCCAGCATTTT; CDR3: CSAREETGLGNQPQHF; D: TRBD1; V: TRBV20-1; J: TRBJ1-5; size: .
DNA: TGTGCCAGCGGATACAGGGTCCACAATGAGCAGTTCTTC; CDR3: CASGYRVHNEQFF; D: .; V: TRBV28; J: TRBJ2-1; size: .
DNA: TGTGCCACCAGCAGAGATCAGGCCAGGGGTCGGGACTACACCTTC; CDR3: CATSRDQARGRDYTF; D: .; V: TRBV15; J: TRBJ1-2; size: .
DNA: TGCAGTGCTAGGGACCGCCCAGGGGATGGCTACACCTTC; CDR3: CSARDRPGDGYTF; D: .; V: TRBV20-1; J: TRBJ1-2; size: .
DNA: TGCAGTGCTAGTTGGCGGGAAGGCACAGATACGCAGTATTTT; CDR3: CSASWREGTDTQYF; D: .; V: TRBV20-1; J: TRBJ2-3; size: many
DNA: TGCAGTGCGTTAGGACTAGCGGACTACAATGAGCAGTTCTTC; CDR3: CSALGLADYNEQFF; D: TRBD2; V: TRBV20-1; J: TRBJ2-1; size: many
DNA: TGTGCCAGCAGCTTAACTTCCGGCTCCAGCAATCAGCCCCAGCATTTT; CDR3: CASSLTSGSSNQPQHF; D: .; V: TRBV7-9; J: TRBJ1-5; size: many
DNA: TGTGCCAGTACCAAGACTAGCGGGACAGATACGCAGTATTTT; CDR3: CASTKTSGTDTQYF; D: TRBD2; V: TRBV19; J: TRBJ2-3; size: .
DNA: TGCAGTGCCGAGGGACAGCTGACAGATACGCAGTATTTT; CDR3: CSAEGQLTDTQYF; D: TRBD1; V: TRBV20-1; J: TRBJ2-3; size: few
DNA: TGCAGTGCTAGAGATTTAAGGGGAGTTTTCTCCGATACGCAGTATTTT; CDR3: CSARDLRGVFSDTQYF; D: .; V: TRBV20-1; J: TRBJ2-3; size: many
DNA: TGTGCCAGCAGCGGTCCGGGACTAGCGGGGGCCTCCTACGAGCAGTACTTC; CDR3: CASSGPGLAGASYEQYF; D: TRBD2; V: TRBV7-2; J: TRBJ2-7; size: .
DNA: TGTGCCAGCAGCACGCTTCGGCAGCCCCAGCATTTT; CDR3: CASSTLRQPQHF; D: .; V: TRBV28; J: TRBJ1-5; size: many
DNA: TGCAGCCCCAGACAGGACAGGGCGTTCTCACCCCTCCACTTT; CDR3: CSPRQDRAFSPLHF; D: TRBD1; V: TRBV29-1; J: TRBJ1-6; size: many
DNA: TGTGCCAGCAGCGCGTGGGGACAAACGTCCTACAATGAGCAGTTCTTC; CDR3: CASSAWGQTSYNEQFF; D: .; V: TRBV9; J: TRBJ2-1; size: .
DNA: TGTGCCAGCACCACCGTGGGAGGGGAGAATGAGCAGTTCTTC; CDR3: CASTTVGGENEQFF; D: TRBD2; V: TRBV7-2; J: TRBJ2-1; size: many
DNA: TGTGCCAGCAGCACCGCGGGTCTCCATAATTCACCCCTCCACTTT; CDR3: CASSTAGLHNSPLHF; D: .; V: TRBV12-3/TRBV12-4; J: TRBJ1-6; size: few
DNA: TGTGCCAGCAGTTTCTTCGTCCCAGTCTCAGCCAAAAACATTCAGTACTTC; CDR3: CASSFFVPVSAKNIQYF; D: .; V: TRBV28; J: TRBJ2-4; size: many
DNA: TGTGCCAGCAGCCACCCAGGGGTGAAGGAGACCCAGTACTTC; CDR3: CASSHPGVKETQYF; D: .; V: TRBV4-2; J: TRBJ2-5; size: many
DNA: TGTGCCAGCAGTTTCCGACAGGGGGCGTCCCCATCCTACGAGCAGTACTTC; CDR3: CASSFRQGASPSYEQYF; D: TRBD1; V: TRBV28; J: TRBJ2-7; size: many
DNA: TGTGCCAGCAGCGACATAGCGGGAGTTTCCGACAATGAGCAGTTCTTC; CDR3: CASSDIAGVSDNEQFF; D: TRBD2; V: TRBV6-1; J: TRBJ2-1; size: many
DNA: TGTGCCAGCAGCTTCCTAACCCAGGGATCGAGCGGCTACACCTTC; CDR3: CASSFLTQGSSGYTF; D: .; V: TRBV7-8; J: TRBJ1-2; size: many
DNA: TGTGCCAGCAGCTCTCCCCGGGGATTGAGCACAGATACGCAGTATTTT; CDR3: CASSSPRGLSTDTQYF; D: .; V: TRBV28; J: TRBJ2-3; size: many
DNA: TGTGCCACCAGGCAGACAGATACGCAGTATTTT; CDR3: CATRQTDTQYF; D: .; V: TRBV24-1; J: TRBJ2-3; size: few
DNA: TGTGCCAGCAGCTCCCATTACGTCGAGACCCAGTACTTC; CDR3: CASSSHYVETQYF; D: .; V: TRBV11-2; J: TRBJ2-5; size: many
DNA: TGTGCCAGCAGCTCGGGGACAGGGTTGGTACACACTGAAGCTTTCTTT; CDR3: CASSSGTGLVHTEAFF; D: TRBD1; V: TRBV5-8; J: TRBJ1-1; size: .
DNA: TGCAGTGCCCTCAATACGAATGGCAACTATGGCTACACCTTC; CDR3: CSALNTNGNYGYTF; D: .; V: TRBV20-1; J: TRBJ1-2; size: many
DNA: TGTGCCAGCAGCTTAGACGGGGGTAAAACTGAAGCTTTCTTT; CDR3: CASSLDGGKTEAFF; D: .; V: TRBV7-9; J: TRBJ1-1; size: few
DNA: TGCGCCAGCAGTGCCGGAGTCTCCTACGAGCAGTACTTC; CDR3: CASSAGVSYEQYF; D: .; V: TRBV10-1; J: TRBJ2-7; size: few
DNA: TGTGCCAGCAGCACCAGTTCCCAAGAGACCCAGTACTTC; CDR3: CASSTSSQETQYF; D: .; V: TRBV7-2; J: TRBJ2-5; size: many
DNA: TGTGCCAGCAGTTTAGGACTCACGACCTACGAGCAGTACTTC; CDR3: CASSLGLTTYEQYF; D: .; V: TRBV12-3/TRBV12-4; J: TRBJ2-7; size: many
DNA: TGTGCCAGCAGCCAATCCGGGACAGGGGGCTACGGTCAGCCCCAGCATTTT; CDR3: CASSQSGTGGYGQPQHF; D: TRBD1; V: TRBV4-2; J: TRBJ1-5; size: many
DNA: TGTGCCAGCAGTTACCGTTACAGGAACACTGAAGCTTTCTTT; CDR3: CASSYRYRNTEAFF; D: .; V: TRBV6-5; J: TRBJ1-1; size: many
DNA: TGTGCCAGCAGTTTCGTGGCGGGGGGCGCTAGCTCCTACGAGCAGTACTTC; CDR3: CASSFVAGGASSYEQYF; D: TRBD2; V: TRBV12-3/TRBV12-4; J: TRBJ2-7; size: many
DNA: TGTGCCAGCAGCCCGACAGCCCGTAATCAGCCCCAGCATTTT; CDR3: CASSPTARNQPQHF; D: .; V: TRBV7-2; J: TRBJ1-5; size: many
DNA: TGTGCCAGCAAGAGCGGGGACAGCTCCTACGAGCAGTACTTC; CDR3: CASKSGDSSYEQYF; D: .; V: TRBV2; J: TRBJ2-7; size: many
DNA: TGCAGTGCTAGAGTACCGGGACTGAAGAACACTGAAGCTTCCTTT; CDR3: CSARVPGLKNTEASF; D: .; V: TRBV20-1; J: TRBJ1-1; size: few
DNA: TGTGCCAGCACCCAGTCTAGCGGGAGTTGGGGTGAGCAGTTCTTC; CDR3: CASTQSSGSWGEQFF; D: TRBD2; V: TRBV6-1; J: TRBJ2-1; size: many
DNA: TGCAGTGCTAGCTTCGGACTAGCGGGCCTGTTCTTC; CDR3: CSASFGLAGLFF; D: TRBD2; V: TRBV20-1; J: TRBJ2-1; size: few
DNA: TGCGCCAGCAGCCCGGAGGGTCCTAGCGGGGGCCTAAGCTCCTACGAGCAGTACTTC; CDR3: CASSPEGPSGGLSSYEQYF; D: TRBD2; V: TRBV5-1; J: TRBJ2-7; size: many
DNA: TGTGCCAGCAGTTACAACCTAGCAGAGTACGAGCAGTACTTC; CDR3: CASSYNLAEYEQYF; D: .; V: TRBV6-2/TRBV6-3; J: TRBJ2-7; size: .
DNA: TGTGCCAGCAGTTACGAGGGAGCCGGGCACATTCAGTACTTC; CDR3: CASSYEGAGHIQYF; D: .; V: TRBV6-5; J: TRBJ2-4; size: .
DNA: TGCGCCAGCAGCCAAAGGCACGGACAAATAACCTACGAGCAGTACTTC; CDR3: CASSQRHGQITYEQYF; D: .; V: TRBV4-3; J: TRBJ2-7; size: few
DNA: TGTGCCAGCAGCTTAGGCAGGACAGGGCTAAGGGGCTACACCTTC; CDR3: CASSLGRTGLRGYTF; D: TRBD1; V: TRBV13; J: TRBJ1-2; size: .
DNA: TGTGCCAGTAGTGCCCGGAAGAGTACGGTCACTGAAGCTTTCTTT; CDR3: CASSARKSTVTEAFF; D: .; V: TRBV19; J: TRBJ1-1; size: few
DNA: TGTGCCAGCAGAAGGGACAGATCCTATGGCTACACCTTC; CDR3: CASRRDRSYGYTF; D: TRBD1; V: TRBV6-2/TRBV6-3; J: TRBJ1-2; size: .
DNA: TGTGCCAGCAGTCTACTCTCCGGGGTAGTGAACGCCTACAATGAGCAGTTCTTC; CDR3: CASSLLSGVVNAYNEQFF; D: .; V: TRBV12-3/TRBV12-4; J: TRBJ2-1; size: few
DNA: TGTGCCAGCAGCCGCGACTACTCAGAAGCTTTCTTT; CDR3: CASSRDYSEAFF; D: .; V: TRBV11-2; J: TRBJ1-1; size: many
DNA: TGTGCCAGCTCACCAGAATTTTACGAGCAGTACTTC; CDR3: CASSPEFYEQYF; D: .; V: TRBV18; J: TRBJ2-7; size: many
DNA: TGTGCCAGCAGTTACAGGGAGGACGGACATCAGCCCCAGCATTTT; CDR3: CASSYREDGHQPQHF; D: .; V: TRBV6-2/TRBV6-3; J: TRBJ1-5; size: many
DNA: TGCGCCAGCAGCCACGGACAGGGGGGGACGCCCCTCCACTTT; CDR3: CASSHGQGGTPLHF; D: TRBD1; V: TRBV4-3; J: TRBJ1-6; size: many
DNA: TGCAGCGTTGGGTCGGACAGGGTTAACGAGCAGTACTTC; CDR3: CSVGSDRVNEQYF; D: TRBD1; V: TRBV29-1; J: TRBJ2-7; size: .
DNA: TGTGCCAGCACACAGACACGCGAAGCTTTCTTT; CDR3: CASTQTREAFF; D: .; V: TRBV6-1; J: TRBJ1-1; size: few
DNA: TGTGCCAGCACCCCGACTAGCGGGAGGAAAGCCTACGAGCAGTACTTC; CDR3: CASTPTSGRKAYEQYF; D: TRBD2; V: TRBV28; J: TRBJ2-7; size: once